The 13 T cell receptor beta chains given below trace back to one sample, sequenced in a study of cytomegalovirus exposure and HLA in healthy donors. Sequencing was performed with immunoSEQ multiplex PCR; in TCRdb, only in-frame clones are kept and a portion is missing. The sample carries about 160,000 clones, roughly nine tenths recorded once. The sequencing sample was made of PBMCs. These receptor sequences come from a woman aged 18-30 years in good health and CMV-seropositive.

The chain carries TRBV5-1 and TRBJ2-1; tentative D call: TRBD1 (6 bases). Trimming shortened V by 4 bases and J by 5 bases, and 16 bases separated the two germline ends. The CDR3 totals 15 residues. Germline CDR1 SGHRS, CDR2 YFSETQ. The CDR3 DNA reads TGCGCCAGCAGCCCCCGGGACACGGGTAACAATGAGCAGTTCTTC. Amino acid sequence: CASSPRDTGNNEQFF.

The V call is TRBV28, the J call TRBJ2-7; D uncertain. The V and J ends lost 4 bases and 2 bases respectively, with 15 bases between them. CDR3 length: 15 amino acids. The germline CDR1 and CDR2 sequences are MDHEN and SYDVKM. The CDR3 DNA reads TGTGCCAGCAGTTCCAAATCAGGTGAAACCTACGAGCAGTACTTC. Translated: CASSSKSGETYEQYF.

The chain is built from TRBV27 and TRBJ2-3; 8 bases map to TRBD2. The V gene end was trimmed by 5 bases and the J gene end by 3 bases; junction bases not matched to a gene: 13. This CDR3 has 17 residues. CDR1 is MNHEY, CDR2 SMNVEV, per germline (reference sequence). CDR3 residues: CASSPIGLREGTDTQYF. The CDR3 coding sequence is TGTGCCAGCAGTCCCATAGGCCTTCGGGAGGGAACAGATACGCAGTATTTT.

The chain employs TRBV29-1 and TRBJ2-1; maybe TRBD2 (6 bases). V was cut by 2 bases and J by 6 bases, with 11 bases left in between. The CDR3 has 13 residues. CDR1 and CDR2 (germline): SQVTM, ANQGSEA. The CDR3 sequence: CSVEPRLGNEQFF. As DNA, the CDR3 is TGCAGCGTTGAACCCCGACTAGGCAATGAGCAGTTCTTC.

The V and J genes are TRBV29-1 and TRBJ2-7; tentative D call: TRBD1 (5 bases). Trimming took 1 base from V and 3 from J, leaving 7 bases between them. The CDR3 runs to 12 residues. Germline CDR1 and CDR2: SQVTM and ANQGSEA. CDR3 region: CSVEGTNYEQYF. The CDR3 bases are TGCAGCGTTGAAGGGACAAACTACGAGCAGTACTTC.

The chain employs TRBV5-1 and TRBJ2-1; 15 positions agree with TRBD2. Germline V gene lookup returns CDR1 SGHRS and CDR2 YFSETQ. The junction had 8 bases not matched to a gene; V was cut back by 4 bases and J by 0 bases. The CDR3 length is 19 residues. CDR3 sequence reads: CASSPGLAGGLSSYNEQFF. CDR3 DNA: TGCGCCAGCAGCCCAGGACTAGCGGGGGGGTTAAGCTCCTACAATGAGCAGTTCTTC.

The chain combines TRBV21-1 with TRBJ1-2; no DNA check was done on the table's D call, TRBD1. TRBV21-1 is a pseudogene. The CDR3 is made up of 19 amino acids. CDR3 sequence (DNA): TGTGCCAGCAGCAAAGAGGCGACCGGGACAGTGCTTTCTAACTATGGCTACACCTTC. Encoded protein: CASSKEATGTVLSNYGYTF.

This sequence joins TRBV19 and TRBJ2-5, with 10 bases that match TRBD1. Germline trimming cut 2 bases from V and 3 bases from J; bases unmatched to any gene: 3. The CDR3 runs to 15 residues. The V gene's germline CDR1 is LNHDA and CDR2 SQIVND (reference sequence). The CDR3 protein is CASSISGTGEETQYF. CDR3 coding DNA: TGTGCCAGTAGTATAAGTGGGACAGGGGAAGAGACCCAGTACTTC.

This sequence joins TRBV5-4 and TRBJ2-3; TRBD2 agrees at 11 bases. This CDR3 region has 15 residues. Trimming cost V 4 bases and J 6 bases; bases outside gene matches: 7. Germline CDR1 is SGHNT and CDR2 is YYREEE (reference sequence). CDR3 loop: CASSTIAGGLDTQYF. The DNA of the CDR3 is TGTGCCAGCAGCACGATAGCGGGGGGGCTGGATACGCAGTATTTT.

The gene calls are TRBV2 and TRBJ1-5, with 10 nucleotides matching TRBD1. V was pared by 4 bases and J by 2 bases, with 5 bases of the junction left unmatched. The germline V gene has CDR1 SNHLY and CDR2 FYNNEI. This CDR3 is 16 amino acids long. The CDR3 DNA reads TGTGCCAGCAGTGGGGACAGGGGAATAGGCAATCAGCCCCAGCATTTT. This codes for CASSGDRGIGNQPQHF. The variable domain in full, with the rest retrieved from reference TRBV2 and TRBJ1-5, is EPEVTQTPSHQVTQMGQEVILRCVPISNHLYFYWYRQILGQKVEFLVSFYNNEISEKSEIFDDQFSVERPDGSNFTLKIRSTKLEDSAMYFCASSGDRGIGNQPQHFGDGTRLSIL.

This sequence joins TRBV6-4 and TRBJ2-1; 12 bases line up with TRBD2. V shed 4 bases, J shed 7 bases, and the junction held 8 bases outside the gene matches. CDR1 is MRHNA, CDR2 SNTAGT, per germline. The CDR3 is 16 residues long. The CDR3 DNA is TGTGCCAGCAGTGTTAAGGGGACTAGCGGGTGGAATGAGCAGTTCTTC. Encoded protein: CASSVKGTSGWNEQFF.

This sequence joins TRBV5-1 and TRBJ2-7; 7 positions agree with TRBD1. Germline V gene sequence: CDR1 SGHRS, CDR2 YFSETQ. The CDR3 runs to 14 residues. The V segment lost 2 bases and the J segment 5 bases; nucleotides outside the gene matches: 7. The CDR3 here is CASSFWTGSHEQYF. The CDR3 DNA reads TGCGCCAGCAGCTTCTGGACAGGTTCCCACGAGCAGTACTTC.

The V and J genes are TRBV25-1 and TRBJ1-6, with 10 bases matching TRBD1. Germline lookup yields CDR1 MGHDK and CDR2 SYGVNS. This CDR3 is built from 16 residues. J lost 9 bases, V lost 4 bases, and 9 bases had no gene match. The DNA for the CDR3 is TGTGCCAGCAGTGCCTCGGACAGGGGGGTTGGTTCACCCCTCCACTTT. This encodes CASSASDRGVGSPLHF. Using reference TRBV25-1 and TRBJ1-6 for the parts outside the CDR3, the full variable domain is EADIYQTPRYLVIGTGKKITLECSQTMGHDKMYWYQQDPGMELHLIHYSYGVNSTEKGDLSSESTVSRIRTEHFPLTLESARPSHTSQYLCASSASDRGVGSPLHFGNGTRLTVT.